This T cell receptor (beta chain) was recorded in a study of blood T cell repertoires in COVID-19. Study context: From T cells, B-cell-depleted T cells, or PBMCs came the material, which was cDNA or gDNA.

Between the trimmed V and J ends, which lost 4 bases and 5 bases, there was a span of 13 bases. Germline CDR1 KGHDR, CDR2 SFDVKD. The CDR3 loop spans 15 amino acids. The repertoire was sequenced with immunoSEQ multiplex PCR; TCRdb's copy has only in-frame clones and lacks some. The table has some 260,000 clones, more than 70% seen once. Sample: peripheral blood. This clonotype was obtained from a woman aged 40 to 55 who had recovered from COVID-19. The chain is built from TRBV24-1 and TRBJ1-4; D ambiguous. CDR3 nucleotide sequence: TGTGCCACCAGTGACCGACAAGCCTACAATGAAAAACTGTTTTTT. This encodes CATSDRQAYNEKLFF.